Shown below are 20 T cell receptor beta chains from a single sample sequenced in a study of blood T cell repertoires in COVID-19. Here immunoSEQ multiplex PCR was the method, and the copy in TCRdb shows in-frame clones only, minus some. The sample carries under 500,000 clones, around nine tenths recorded once. Sequenced input: PBMCs or T cells enriched from blood (not recorded which). Every receptor here comes from a woman aged 18-30 years with acute COVID-19.

This chain's CDR3 is CASSLRTGGGKNIQYF. The CDR3 DNA follows: TGCGCCAGCAGCCTGAGGACAGGTGGAGGCAAAAACATTCAGTACTTC. J is TRBJ2-4 and V is TRBV4-1, with 7 bases matching TRBD1. V lost 4 bases and J lost 3; bases outside the gene matches: 9. CDR3 length: 16 residues. Germline CDR1 and CDR2: MGHRA and YSYEKL.

This clone was recorded a few times. The DNA of the CDR3 is TGTGCCAGCAGCCATATGACCGGAGGAGGAAACACCATATATTTT. It codes for CASSHMTGGGNTIYF. This chain joins TRBV14 and TRBJ1-3; D uncertain. The CDR3 is 15 amino acids. Germline CDR1 SGHDN, CDR2 FVKESK. Trimming shortened V by 3 bases and J by 4 bases, and 13 bases separated the two germline ends. Full variable domain (remainder filled in from reference TRBV14 and TRBJ1-3): EAGVTQFPSHSVIEKGQTVTLRCDPISGHDNLYWYRRVMGKEIKFLLHFVKESKQDESGMPNNRFLAERTGGTYSTLKVQPAELEDSGVYFCASSHMTGGGNTIYFGEGSWLTVV.

The chain joins TRBV28 to TRBJ1-5; weak D call: TRBD1 (6 bases). CDR1 and CDR2 (germline): MDHEN, SYDVKM. The CDR3 runs 14 residues. Trimming pared 4 bases from V and 8 bases from J, leaving 15 bases between. The CDR3 coding sequence is TGTGCCAGCAGTTACCCACAGGGCAGGGAGCCCCAGCATTTT. The encoded protein is CASSYPQGREPQHF.

This clone was found a few times. The V gene is TRBV4-1, the J gene TRBJ2-5; D is perhaps TRBD1 (6 bases). Trimming removed 4 bases at V and 3 bases at J, with 12 bases between. The germline gives CDR1 MGHRA, CDR2 YSYEKL. The CDR3 spans 14 residues. The CDR3 nucleotides are TGCGCCAGCAGCCCCGGGACACCGAAAGAGACCCAGTACTTC. Translation: CASSPGTPKETQYF.

This chain links TRBV10-2 with TRBJ2-5; TRBD2 aligns across 7 bases. V dropped 8 bases and J dropped 7; count of bases not matched to a gene: 16. Germline V gene sequence: CDR1 WSHSY, CDR2 SAAADI. The CDR3 totals 15 residues. CDR3 amino acids: CASARAGVGEGTQYF. CDR3 DNA: TGCGCCAGCGCCCGGGCGGGGGTAGGGGAGGGGACCCAGTACTTC.

The genes are TRBV15 and TRBJ1-2; D remains unclear. Trimming took off 3 bases at V and 3 bases at J, with 8 bases between the two ends. Germline CDR1 is LNHNV and CDR2 is YYDKDF (reference sequence). This CDR3 region has 13 residues. The CDR3 region is CATSRSGDYGYTF. The CDR3 region has the DNA TGTGCCACCAGCAGGTCGGGTGACTATGGCTACACCTTC.

The chain combines TRBV2 with TRBJ2-3, with 14 bases lining up with TRBD2. CDR1 SNHLY and CDR2 FYNNEI come from the germline V gene. The CDR3 covers 15 residues. The V and J ends lost 7 bases and 5 bases, in that order; junction bases with no gene match: 5. CDR3 in DNA: TGTGCCAGCACCGCTGGGACTAGCGGGAGAGATACGCAGTATTTT. Amino acids: CASTAGTSGRDTQYF.

This chain uses TRBV27 with TRBJ2-2; possibly TRBD1 for D (6 bases). Germline CDR1 is MNHEY and CDR2 is SMNVEV (reference sequence). CDR3 length: 15 residues. The germline V and J ends were trimmed by 3 bases and 2 bases, with 10 bases remaining between them. CDR3 in DNA: TGTGCCAGCAGTTTCCGGGACACCAACACCGGGGAGCTGTTTTTT. Translating gives CASSFRDTNTGELFF.

This chain uses TRBV19 with TRBJ2-4, with 8 bases matching TRBD1. The CDR3 loop spans 14 amino acids. The germline V gene encodes CDR1 LNHDA and CDR2 SQIVND (reference sequence). The V segment lost 4 bases and the J segment 6 bases; nucleotides outside the gene matches: 5. CDR3 sequence reads: CASSKQGAGNIQYF. CDR3 DNA sequence: TGTGCCAGTAGTAAGCAGGGGGCGGGAAACATTCAGTACTTC.

The chain combines TRBV9 with TRBJ2-3; 15 bases are a match to TRBD2. The CDR3 is 20 residues long. The V and J ends lost 2 bases and 4 bases, in that order; junction bases with no gene match: 14. Germline loops: CDR1 SGDLS, CDR2 YYNGEE. CDR3 bases: TGTGCCAGCAGCGTCGGGGGATTCGGACTAGCGGGAGGGCCCTCAGATACGCAGTATTTT. Translation: CASSVGGFGLAGGPSDTQYF.

The chain recombines TRBV9 with TRBJ2-1; the match to TRBD2 covers 7 bases. The trim removed 4 bases at V and 8 bases at J, leaving 9 bases unmatched. CDR3 length equals 14 residues. CDR1 is SGDLS and CDR2 is YYNGEE in the germline V gene. The CDR3 here is CASSLRGSGDEQFF. CDR3 bases: TGTGCCAGCAGCTTGCGGGGGTCGGGCGATGAGCAGTTCTTC.

The chain uses TRBV7-9 and TRBJ2-1; the D gene is possibly TRBD1 (6 bases). Germline V gives CDR1 SEHNR, CDR2 FQNEAQ (reference sequence). V lost 1 base and J lost 8, with 15 bases in between. CDR3 length: 15 residues. CDR3 loop: CASSLGPGVRYEQFF. DNA of the CDR3: TGTGCCAGCAGCTTAGGGCCAGGGGTTAGGTATGAGCAGTTCTTC.

Here the CDR3 DNA reads TGTGCCAGCAGCTCCCGGGACAAGAATTCGGAGACCCAGTACTTC. Protein sequence: CASSSRDKNSETQYF. The rearrangement uses TRBV28 and TRBJ2-5, with D perhaps matching TRBD1 (6 bases). Germline V gene data show CDR1 as MDHEN and CDR2 as SYDVKM. The length of the CDR3 is 15 residues. Trimming took 6 bases from V and 5 from J, leaving 19 bases between them.

The chain employs TRBV6-5 and TRBJ1-2, with D perhaps TRBD1 (6 bases). The CDR3 loop spans 15 amino acids. The germline CDR1 and CDR2 sequences are MNHEY and SVGAGI. Trimming pared 0 bases from V and 4 bases from J, leaving 12 bases between. The CDR3 region is CASSYSGGGGYGYTF. The CDR3 DNA follows: TGTGCCAGCAGTTACTCGGGCGGGGGCGGCTATGGCTACACCTTC.

As DNA, the CDR3 is TGCGCCAGCAGGTCGGACAGCTCCTACAATGAGCAGTTCTTC. Protein: CASRSDSSYNEQFF. The V and J genes are TRBV5-1 and TRBJ2-1; a possible D gene is TRBD1 (6 bases). The V end lost 5 bases, the J end lost 0 bases, and 9 bases lay between the germline ends. The CDR3 loop spans 14 amino acids. Germline CDR1 and CDR2: SGHRS and YFSETQ.

The chain recombines TRBV4-1 with TRBJ1-1; D perhaps matches TRBD1 (6 bases). The V gene lost 1 base and the J gene lost 0 bases, with 12 bases spanning the gap. Germline loops: CDR1 MGHRA, CDR2 YSYEKL. The CDR3 is 16 amino acids. The CDR3 bases are TGCGCCAGCAGCCAAGGAGTGGGGGCAGTGAACACTGAAGCTTTCTTT. As protein: CASSQGVGAVNTEAFF.

The chain has TRBV27 and TRBJ2-2; no firm D call. The V and J ends lost 2 bases and 6 bases respectively, with 13 bases between them. CDR3 length equals 15 residues. CDR1 is MNHEY, CDR2 SMNVEV, per germline (reference sequence). CDR3 region: CASSLGFSNAGELFF. The CDR3 DNA sequence: TGTGCCAGCAGTTTAGGGTTTAGCAACGCCGGGGAGCTGTTTTTT.

The chain employs TRBV19 and TRBJ2-5; 9 bases fit TRBD1. J was trimmed by 2 bases and V by 1 base; bases with no gene match: 8. The CDR3 runs 17 residues. Germline V gene sequence: CDR1 LNHDA, CDR2 SQIVND (reference sequence). CDR3 protein: CASSIVGQGRNQETQYF. CDR3 nucleotides: TGTGCCAGTAGTATAGTGGGACAGGGTCGGAATCAAGAGACCCAGTACTTC.

This chain joins TRBV19 and TRBJ1-5; the D gene is possibly TRBD1 (6 bases). Looked up from germline, CDR1 is LNHDA and CDR2 is SQIVND (reference sequence). The CDR3 is 13 amino acids. V was trimmed by 4 bases and J by 5 bases, leaving 9 bases between them. The CDR3 sequence is CASSNNRDQPQHF. CDR3 coding DNA: TGTGCCAGTAGTAATAACAGGGATCAGCCCCAGCATTTT.

Note on this clone: This sample also contains other DNA sequences that code for the same CDR3. The rearrangement links TRBV18 to TRBJ2-1, with TRBD2 identical over 7 bases. The CDR3 runs 16 residues. Per the germline V gene, CDR1 is KGHSH and CDR2 is LQKENI. V was clipped by 6 bases and J by 0 bases; unmatched bases: 8. The CDR3 loop is CASSRTGGSSYNEQFF. CDR3 nucleotides: TGTGCCAGCTCCCGAACAGGCGGGAGCTCCTACAATGAGCAGTTCTTC.